This T cell receptor (beta chain) originates from a study of blood T cell repertoires in COVID-19. Overall study: T cells, B-cell-depleted T cells, or PBMCs supplied cDNA or gDNA.

The repertoire was sequenced with immunoSEQ multiplex PCR; TCRdb's copy has only in-frame clones and lacks some. This table holds about 200,000 clones, more than 85% found once. Germline lookup yields CDR1 SEHNR and CDR2 FQNEAQ (reference sequence). The germline V and J ends were trimmed by 5 bases and 15 bases, with 32 bases remaining between them. The CDR3 contains 18 residues. Sequenced input: peripheral blood. This sequence was found in a man in his 60s with acute or convalescent COVID-19. The rearrangement links TRBV7-9 to TRBJ1-6; a possible D gene is TRBD1 (6 bases). This CDR3 is CASSPTRSRDTSPRDLHF. In nucleotides, the CDR3 is TGTGCCAGCAGCCCGACCCGGTCGAGGGACACGTCCCCTCGGGACCTCCACTTT.